These T cell receptor beta chains were read from a single sample in a study of T cells in Graves' hyperthyroidism and ophthalmopathy. TCRdb reprocessed the multiplex PCR reads via MiXCR and lists one record per CDR3 protein. In the table there are roughly 650,000 distinct CDR3 sequences, roughly 15% of which are singletons. Sequencing used blood. Receptors originate from a woman in her 40s with Graves' ophthalmopathy. CDR3s include the opening cysteine and the closing phenylalanine or tryptophan. The D gene is left open where the match is weak. Part of the rows lack a size; the others show once, few, many or a class for expanded clones.

>.|TRBJ1-1|many|TRBV5-1
TGCGCCAGCAGTTGGGGGTCGCGGAACACTGAAGCTTTCTTT
CASSWGSRNTEAFF
>.|TRBJ1-2|.|TRBV29-1
TGCAGCGTTGAAGGAGTTCGGGGGGAGGGCTACACCTTC
CSVEGVRGEGYTF
>.|TRBJ1-4|.|TRBV29-1
TGCAGCGTTGAAGGGTCAGGGCCAGATGAAAAACTGTTTTTT
CSVEGSGPDEKLFF
>.|TRBJ2-4|.|TRBV5-6
TGTGCCAGCAGCTTGAGGGGTCTAGCCAAAAACATTCAGTACTTC
CASSLRGLAKNIQYF
>.|TRBJ1-2|many|TRBV3-1
TGTGCCAGCAGCCAAGATTTACGCAAAGGTTCCTTAGACTATGGCTACACCTTC
CASSQDLRKGSLDYGYTF
>.|TRBJ2-7|many|TRBV7-2
TGTGCCAGCAGCTCTCACAGGGAATACGAGCAGTACTTC
CASSSHREYEQYF
>.|TRBJ1-2|many|TRBV12-3/TRBV12-4
TGTGCCAGCAGTTTACCGCCGAACTATGGCTACACCTTC
CASSLPPNYGYTF
>.|TRBJ2-4|.|TRBV5-8
TGTGCCAGCAGCTTGAGGGGGAGGGTGGACATTCAGTACTTC
CASSLRGRVDIQYF
>TRBD1|TRBJ2-2|.|TRBV7-9
TGTGCCAGCAGCTCGCGGGACAGGGGTACTGGGGAGCTGTTTTTT
CASSSRDRGTGELFF
>.|TRBJ1-2|many|TRBV12-3/TRBV12-4
TGTGCCAGCAGTTTTTTAACGGCCGGAGGCTATGGCTACACCTTC
CASSFLTAGGYGYTF
>.|TRBJ1-3|many|TRBV3-1
TGTGCCAGCAGCCGGAAGGGGACAGGAAACACCATATATTTT
CASSRKGTGNTIYF
>TRBD2|TRBJ2-3|many|TRBV6-5
TGTGCCAGCAGTTACGTCGAAGCGGGAGGGACAGATACGCAGTATTTT
CASSYVEAGGTDTQYF
>.|TRBJ1-1|many|TRBV18
TGTGCCACATCTCTGGGACGGAACACTGAAGCTTTCTTT
CATSLGRNTEAFF
>.|TRBJ2-6|few|TRBV5-1
TGCGCCAGCAGCTTGGTCCAAAGGAGAGGGGCCAACGTCCTGACTTTC
CASSLVQRRGANVLTF